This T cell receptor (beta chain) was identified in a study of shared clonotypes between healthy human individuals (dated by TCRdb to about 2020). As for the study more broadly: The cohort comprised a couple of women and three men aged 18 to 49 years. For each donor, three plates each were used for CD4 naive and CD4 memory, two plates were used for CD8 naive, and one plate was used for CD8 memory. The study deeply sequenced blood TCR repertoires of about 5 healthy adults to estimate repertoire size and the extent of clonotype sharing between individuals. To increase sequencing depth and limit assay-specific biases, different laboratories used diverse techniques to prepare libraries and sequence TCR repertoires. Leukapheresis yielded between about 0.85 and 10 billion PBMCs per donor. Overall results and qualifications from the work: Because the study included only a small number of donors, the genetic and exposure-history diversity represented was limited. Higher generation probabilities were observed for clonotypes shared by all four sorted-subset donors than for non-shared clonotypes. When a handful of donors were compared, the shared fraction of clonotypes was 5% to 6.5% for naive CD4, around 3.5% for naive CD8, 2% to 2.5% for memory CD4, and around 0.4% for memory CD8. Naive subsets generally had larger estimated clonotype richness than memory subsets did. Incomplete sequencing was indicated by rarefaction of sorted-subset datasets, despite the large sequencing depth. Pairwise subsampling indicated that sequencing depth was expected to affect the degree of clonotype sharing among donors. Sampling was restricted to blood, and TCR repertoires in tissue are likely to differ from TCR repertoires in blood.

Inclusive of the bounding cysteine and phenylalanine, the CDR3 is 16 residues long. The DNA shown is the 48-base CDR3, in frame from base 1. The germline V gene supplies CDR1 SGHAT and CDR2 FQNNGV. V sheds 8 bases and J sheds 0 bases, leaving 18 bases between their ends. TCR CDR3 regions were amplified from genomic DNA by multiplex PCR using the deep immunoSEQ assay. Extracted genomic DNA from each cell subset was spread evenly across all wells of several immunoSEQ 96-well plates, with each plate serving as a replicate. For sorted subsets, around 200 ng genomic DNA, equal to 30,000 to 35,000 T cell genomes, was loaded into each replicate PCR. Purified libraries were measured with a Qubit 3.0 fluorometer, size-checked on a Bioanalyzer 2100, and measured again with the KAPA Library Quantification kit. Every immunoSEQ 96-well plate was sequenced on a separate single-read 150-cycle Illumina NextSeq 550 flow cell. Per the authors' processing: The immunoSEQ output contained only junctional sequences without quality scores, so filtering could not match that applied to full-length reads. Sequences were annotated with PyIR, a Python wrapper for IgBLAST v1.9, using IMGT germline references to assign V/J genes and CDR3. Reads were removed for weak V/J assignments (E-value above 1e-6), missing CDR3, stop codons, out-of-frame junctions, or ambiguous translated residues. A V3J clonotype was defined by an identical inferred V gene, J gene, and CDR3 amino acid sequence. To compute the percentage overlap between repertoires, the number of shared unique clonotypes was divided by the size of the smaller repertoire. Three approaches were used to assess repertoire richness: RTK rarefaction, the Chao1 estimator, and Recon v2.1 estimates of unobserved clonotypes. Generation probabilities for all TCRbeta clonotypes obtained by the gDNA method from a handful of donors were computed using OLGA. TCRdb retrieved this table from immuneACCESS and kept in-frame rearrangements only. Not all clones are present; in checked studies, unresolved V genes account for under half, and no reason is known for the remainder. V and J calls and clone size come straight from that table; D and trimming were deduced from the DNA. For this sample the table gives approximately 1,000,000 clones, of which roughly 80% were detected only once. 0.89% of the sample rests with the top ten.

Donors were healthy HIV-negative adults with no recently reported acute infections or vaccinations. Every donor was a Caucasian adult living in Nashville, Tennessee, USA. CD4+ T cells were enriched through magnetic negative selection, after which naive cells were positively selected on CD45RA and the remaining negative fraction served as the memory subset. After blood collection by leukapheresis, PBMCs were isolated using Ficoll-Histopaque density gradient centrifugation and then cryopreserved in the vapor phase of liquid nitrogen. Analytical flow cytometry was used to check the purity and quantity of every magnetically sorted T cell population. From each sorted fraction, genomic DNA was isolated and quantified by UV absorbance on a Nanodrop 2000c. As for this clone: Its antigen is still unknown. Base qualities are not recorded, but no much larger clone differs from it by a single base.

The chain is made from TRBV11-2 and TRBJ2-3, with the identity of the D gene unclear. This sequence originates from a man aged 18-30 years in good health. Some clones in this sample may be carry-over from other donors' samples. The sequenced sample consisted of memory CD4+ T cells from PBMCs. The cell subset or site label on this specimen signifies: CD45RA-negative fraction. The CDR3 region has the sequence CASGDRADASTDTQYF. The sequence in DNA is TGTGCCAGCGGGGATAGGGCTGATGCTAGCACAGATACGCAGTATTTT.